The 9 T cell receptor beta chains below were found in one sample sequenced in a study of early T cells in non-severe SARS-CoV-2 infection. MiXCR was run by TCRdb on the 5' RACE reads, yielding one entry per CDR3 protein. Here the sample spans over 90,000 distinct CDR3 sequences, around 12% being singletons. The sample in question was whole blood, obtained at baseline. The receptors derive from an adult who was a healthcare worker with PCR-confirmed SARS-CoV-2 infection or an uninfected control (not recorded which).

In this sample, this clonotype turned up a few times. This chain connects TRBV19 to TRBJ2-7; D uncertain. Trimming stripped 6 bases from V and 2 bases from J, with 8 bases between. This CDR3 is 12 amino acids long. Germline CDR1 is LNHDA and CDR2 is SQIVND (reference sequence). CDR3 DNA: TGTGCCAGTAGGGGCAGGACCTACGAGCAGTACTTC. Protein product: CASRGRTYEQYF.

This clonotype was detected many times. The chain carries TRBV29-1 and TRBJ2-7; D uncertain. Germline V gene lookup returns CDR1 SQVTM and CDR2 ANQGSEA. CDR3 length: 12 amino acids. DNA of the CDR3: TGCAGTGTGGACGGAGAAGCCTACGAGCAGTACTTC. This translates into CSVDGEAYEQYF.

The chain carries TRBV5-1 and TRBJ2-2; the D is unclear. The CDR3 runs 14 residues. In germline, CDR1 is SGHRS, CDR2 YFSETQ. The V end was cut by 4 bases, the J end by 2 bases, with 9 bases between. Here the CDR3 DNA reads TGCGCCAGCAGCGGGCCCGCTAACACCGGGGAGCTGTTTTTT. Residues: CASSGPANTGELFF.

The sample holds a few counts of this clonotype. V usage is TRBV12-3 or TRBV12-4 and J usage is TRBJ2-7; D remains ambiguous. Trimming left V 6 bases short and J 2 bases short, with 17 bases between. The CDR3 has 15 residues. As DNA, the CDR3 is TGTGCCAGCAGCCTTAACCTAGGACCGGCCTACGAGCAGTACTTC. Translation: CASSLNLGPAYEQYF.

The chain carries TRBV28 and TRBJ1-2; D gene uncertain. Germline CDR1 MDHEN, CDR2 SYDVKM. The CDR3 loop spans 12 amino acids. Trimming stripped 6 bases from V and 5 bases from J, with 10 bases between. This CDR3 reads CASRQTKYGYTF. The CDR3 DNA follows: TGTGCCAGCAGACAGACCAAATATGGCTACACCTTC.

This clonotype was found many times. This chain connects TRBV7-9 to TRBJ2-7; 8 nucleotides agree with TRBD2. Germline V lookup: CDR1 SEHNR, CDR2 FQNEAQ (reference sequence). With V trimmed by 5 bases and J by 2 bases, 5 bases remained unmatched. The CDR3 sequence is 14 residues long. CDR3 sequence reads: CASSPSGGTYEQYF. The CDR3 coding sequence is TGTGCCAGCAGCCCGAGCGGGGGAACCTACGAGCAGTACTTC.

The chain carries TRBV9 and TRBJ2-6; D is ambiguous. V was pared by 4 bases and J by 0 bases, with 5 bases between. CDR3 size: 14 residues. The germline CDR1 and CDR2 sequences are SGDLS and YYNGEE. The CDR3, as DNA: TGTGCCAGCAGCTCCTTCTCTGGGGCCAACGTCCTGACTTTC. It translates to CASSSFSGANVLTF. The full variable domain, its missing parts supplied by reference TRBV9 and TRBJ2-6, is DSGVTQTPKHLITATGQRVTLRCSPRSGDLSVYWYQQSLDQGLQFLIQYYNGEERAKGNILERFSAQQFPDLHSELNLSSLELGDSALYFCASSSFSGANVLTFGAGSRLTVL.

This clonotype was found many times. In nucleotides, the CDR3 is TGTGCCAGCAGCGTCAGGGAGGGTATGATAAATTCACCCCTCCACTTT. It codes for CASSVREGMINSPLHF. This chain uses TRBV12-3 or TRBV12-4 with TRBJ1-6; possible D gene TRBD1, 5 bases. The CDR3 is made up of 16 amino acids. Between the trimmed V and J ends, which lost 6 bases and 7 bases, there was a span of 19 bases.

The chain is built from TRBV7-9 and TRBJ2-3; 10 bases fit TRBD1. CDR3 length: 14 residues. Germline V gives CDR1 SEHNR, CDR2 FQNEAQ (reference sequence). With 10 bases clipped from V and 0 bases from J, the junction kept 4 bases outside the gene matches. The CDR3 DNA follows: TGTGCCACGCGACAGGGGGCTAGCACAGATACGCAGTATTTT. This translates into CATRQGASTDTQYF.